This TCR beta chain was recorded in a study of T cell clonotyping in hematopoietic cell transplantation. Here immunoSEQ multiplex PCR was the method, and the copy in TCRdb shows in-frame clones only, minus some. The sample contains approximately 17,000 clones, about nine tenths of which appear only once. Germline assignment: CDR1 MNHEY and CDR2 SMNVEV (reference sequence). CDR3 length equals 13 residues. V was shortened by 6 bases and J by 0 bases, with 8 bases between the two germline ends. The rearrangement links TRBV27 to TRBJ1-2, with D uncertain. Material for sequencing was peripheral blood mononuclear cells. This sequence originates from a man aged 45-60 years in good health. Some clones in this sample may be carry-over from other donors' samples. The CDR3 coding sequence is TGTGCCAGCAGCATCGGAGCTAACTATGGCTACACCTTC. This codes for CASSIGANYGYTF.